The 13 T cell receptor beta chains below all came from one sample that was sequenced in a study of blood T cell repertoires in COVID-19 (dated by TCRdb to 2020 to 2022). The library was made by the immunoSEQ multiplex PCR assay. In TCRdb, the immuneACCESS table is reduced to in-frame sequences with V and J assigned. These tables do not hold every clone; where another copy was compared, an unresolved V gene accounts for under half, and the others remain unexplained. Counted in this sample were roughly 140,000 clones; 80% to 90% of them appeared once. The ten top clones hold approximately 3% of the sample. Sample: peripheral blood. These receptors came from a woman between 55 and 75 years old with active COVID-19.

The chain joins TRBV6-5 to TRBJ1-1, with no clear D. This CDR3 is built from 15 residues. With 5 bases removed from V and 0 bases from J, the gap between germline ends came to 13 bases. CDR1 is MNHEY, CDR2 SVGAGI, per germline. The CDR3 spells CASSQNYPMNTEAFF. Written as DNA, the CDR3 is TGTGCCAGCAGTCAGAATTACCCAATGAACACTGAAGCTTTCTTT.

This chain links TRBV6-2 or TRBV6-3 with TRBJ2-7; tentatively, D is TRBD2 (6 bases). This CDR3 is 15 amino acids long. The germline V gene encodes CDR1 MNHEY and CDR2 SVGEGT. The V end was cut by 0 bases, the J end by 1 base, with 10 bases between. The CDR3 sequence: CASSYSAGLSYEQYF. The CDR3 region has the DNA TGTGCCAGCAGTTACTCGGCGGGGCTATCCTACGAGCAGTACTTC.

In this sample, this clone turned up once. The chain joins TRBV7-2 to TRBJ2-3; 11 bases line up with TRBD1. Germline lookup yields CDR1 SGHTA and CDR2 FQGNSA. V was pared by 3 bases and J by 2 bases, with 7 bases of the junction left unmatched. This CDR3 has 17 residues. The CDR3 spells CASSLGTGGIHTDTQYF. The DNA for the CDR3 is TGTGCCAGCAGCTTGGGGACAGGGGGTATCCACACAGATACGCAGTATTTT. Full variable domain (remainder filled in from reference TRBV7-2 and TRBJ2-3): GAGVSQSPSNKVTEKGKDVELRCDPISGHTALYWYRQSLGQGLEFLIYFQGNSAPDKSGLPSDRFSAERTGGSVSTLTIQRTQQEDSAVYLCASSLGTGGIHTDTQYFGPGTRLTVL.

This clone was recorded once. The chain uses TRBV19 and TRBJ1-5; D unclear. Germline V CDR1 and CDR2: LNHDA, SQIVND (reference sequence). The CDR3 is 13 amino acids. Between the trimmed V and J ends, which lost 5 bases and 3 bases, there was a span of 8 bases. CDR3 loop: CASSGPYNQPQHF. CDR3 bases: TGTGCCAGTAGTGGGCCGTACAATCAGCCCCAGCATTTT.

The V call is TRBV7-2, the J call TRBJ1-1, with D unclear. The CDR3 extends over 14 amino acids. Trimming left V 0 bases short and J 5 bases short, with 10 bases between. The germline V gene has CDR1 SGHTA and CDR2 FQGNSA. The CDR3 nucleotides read TGTGCCAGCAGCTTAGCGGCGGGGAGGACTGAAGCTTTCTTT. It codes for CASSLAAGRTEAFF.

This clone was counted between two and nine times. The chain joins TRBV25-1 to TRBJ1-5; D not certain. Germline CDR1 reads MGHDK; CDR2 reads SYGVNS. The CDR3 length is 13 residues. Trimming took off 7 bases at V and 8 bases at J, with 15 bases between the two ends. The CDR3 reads CASTIKREKPQHF. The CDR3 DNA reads TGTGCCAGCACCATAAAGAGGGAAAAGCCCCAGCATTTT.

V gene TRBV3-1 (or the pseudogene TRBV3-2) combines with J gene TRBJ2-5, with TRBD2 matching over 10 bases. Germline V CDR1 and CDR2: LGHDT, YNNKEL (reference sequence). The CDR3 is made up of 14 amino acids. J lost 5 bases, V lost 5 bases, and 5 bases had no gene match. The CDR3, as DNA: TGTGCCAGCAGCTCACTAGCGGGACGGGAGACCCAGTACTTC. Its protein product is CASSSLAGRETQYF.

In DNA form, the CDR3 reads TGTGCCAGCAGTGATAGCGGGTTTAGCTCCTACGAGCAGTACTTC. Translating gives CASSDSGFSSYEQYF. The genes are TRBV6-1 and TRBJ2-7, with 7 bases matching TRBD2. This CDR3 is built from 15 residues. The trim removed 3 bases at V and 0 bases at J, leaving 5 bases unmatched. Germline-derived CDR1 and CDR2 are MNHNS and SASEGT.

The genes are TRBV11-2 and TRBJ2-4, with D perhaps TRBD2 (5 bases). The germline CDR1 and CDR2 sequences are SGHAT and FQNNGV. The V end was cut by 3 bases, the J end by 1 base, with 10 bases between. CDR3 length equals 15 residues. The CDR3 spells CASSLPRAAKNIQYF. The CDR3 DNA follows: TGTGCCAGCAGCTTGCCGAGGGCGGCCAAAAACATTCAGTACTTC.

As DNA, the CDR3 is TGTGCCAGCAGCCAAGGGTCACAGACTAATAATTCACCCCTCCACTTT. This translates into CASSQGSQTNNSPLHF. J is TRBJ1-6 and V is TRBV4-2; unclear D gene. Germline V gene data show CDR1 as LGHNA and CDR2 as YNFKEQ. CDR3 size: 16 residues. V shed 1 base and J shed 5 bases, with 12 bases lying between them.

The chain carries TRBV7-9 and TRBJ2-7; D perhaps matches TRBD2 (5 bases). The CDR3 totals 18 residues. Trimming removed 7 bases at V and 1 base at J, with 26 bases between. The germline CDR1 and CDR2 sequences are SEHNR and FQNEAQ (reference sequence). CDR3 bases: TGTGCCAGCACCCCAAGGTCCCTGGCGGGCGGCGGGTCCTACGAGCAGTACTTC. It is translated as CASTPRSLAGGGSYEQYF.

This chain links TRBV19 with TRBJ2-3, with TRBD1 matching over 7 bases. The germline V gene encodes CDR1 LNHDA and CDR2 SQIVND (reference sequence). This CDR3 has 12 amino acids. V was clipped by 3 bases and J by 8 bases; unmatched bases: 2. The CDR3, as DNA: TGTGCCAGTAGTATGGACAGGTTTACGCAGTATTTT. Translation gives CASSMDRFTQYF.

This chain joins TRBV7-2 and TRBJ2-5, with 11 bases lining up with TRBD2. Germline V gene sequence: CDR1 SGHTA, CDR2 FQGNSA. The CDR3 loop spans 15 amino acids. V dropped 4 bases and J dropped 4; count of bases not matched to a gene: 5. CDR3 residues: CASSSRSGRGETQYF. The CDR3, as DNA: TGTGCCAGCAGCTCCCGTAGCGGGAGGGGAGAGACCCAGTACTTC.